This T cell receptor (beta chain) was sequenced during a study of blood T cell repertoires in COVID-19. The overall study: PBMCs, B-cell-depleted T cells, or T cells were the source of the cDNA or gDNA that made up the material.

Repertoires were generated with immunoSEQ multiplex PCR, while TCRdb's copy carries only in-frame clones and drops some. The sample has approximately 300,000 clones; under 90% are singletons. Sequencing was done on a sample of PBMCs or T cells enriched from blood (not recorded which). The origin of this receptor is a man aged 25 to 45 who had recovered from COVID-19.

The CDR3 loop is CATSARLAGGSYEQYF. The CDR3 coding sequence is TGTGCCACCAGTGCCAGACTAGCGGGAGGATCCTACGAGCAGTACTTC. The rearrangement links TRBV24-1 to TRBJ2-7, with 13 bases identical to TRBD2. V dropped 5 bases and J dropped 1; count of bases not matched to a gene: 4. The CDR3 contains 16 residues. Germline-derived CDR1 and CDR2 are KGHDR and SFDVKD.